Below are 2 T cell receptor beta chains sequenced from a single sample in a study of blood T cell repertoires in COVID-19. Assay: immunoSEQ multiplex PCR; the TCRdb copy retains only in-frame clones and omits some. The data show under 130,000 clones, around 74% seen once. Sequencing was done on a sample of peripheral blood. The origin of the receptors is a woman in her seventies with acute or convalescent COVID-19.

This clone was counted once. V is TRBV3-1 (or the pseudogene TRBV3-2) and J is TRBJ1-1, with no clear D. In germline, CDR1 is LGHDT, CDR2 YNNKEL (reference sequence). The V gene lost 4 bases and the J gene lost 3 bases, with 9 bases spanning the gap. This CDR3 comprises 13 residues. Here the CDR3 DNA reads TGTGCCAGCAGCCTCCGACTAGACACTGAAGCTTTCTTT. Protein sequence: CASSLRLDTEAFF.

The rearrangement uses TRBV13 and TRBJ1-1; 7 bases map to TRBD1. This CDR3 is built from 15 residues. In germline, CDR1 is PRHDT, CDR2 FYEKMQ (reference sequence). Trimming at V came to 3 bases and at J to 8 bases, leaving 12 bases not matched to a gene. CDR3 sequence (DNA): TGTGCCAGCAGCTTTTCGGGACAGTCGAGTCCGGAAGCTTTCTTT. Translation gives CASSFSGQSSPEAFF.